This T cell receptor beta chain came from a study of cytomegalovirus exposure and HLA in healthy donors. Study-level results: A classifier reportedly called cytomegalovirus status with high sensitivity and specificity.

It was with 60 Vbeta and 13 Jbeta primers that the PCR ran. The method was immunoSEQ multiplex PCR; TCRdb's version includes in-frame clones alone and lacks a portion of them. This table has about 130,000 clones, about three quarters appearing once. Notes on this clone: Its antigen is as yet unknown.

The V and J ends lost 5 bases and 4 bases respectively, with 20 bases between them. This CDR3 region has 17 residues. CDR1 and CDR2 (germline): SGHVS, FQNEAQ. J is TRBJ1-4 and V is TRBV7-8, with D perhaps matching TRBD1 (6 bases). The specimen sequenced was PBMCs. This receptor was obtained from a man in his thirties or forties in good health and CMV-seronegative. The CDR3 DNA reads TGTGCCAGCAGCCCGAGCCGAACAACAGGGAATAATGAAAAACTGTTTTTT. Translating gives CASSPSRTTGNNEKLFF.